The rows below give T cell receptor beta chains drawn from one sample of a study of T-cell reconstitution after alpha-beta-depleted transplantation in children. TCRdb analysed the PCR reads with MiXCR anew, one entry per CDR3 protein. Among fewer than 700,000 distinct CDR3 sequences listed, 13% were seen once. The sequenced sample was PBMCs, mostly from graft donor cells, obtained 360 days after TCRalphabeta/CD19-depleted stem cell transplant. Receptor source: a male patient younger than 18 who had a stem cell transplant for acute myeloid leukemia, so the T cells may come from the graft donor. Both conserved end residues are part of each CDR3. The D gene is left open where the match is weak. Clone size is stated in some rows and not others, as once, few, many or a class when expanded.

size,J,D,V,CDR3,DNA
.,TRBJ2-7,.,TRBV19,CASSRSTERPYEQYF,TGTGCCAGTAGTAGATCGACAGAGCGACCCTACGAGCAGTACTTC
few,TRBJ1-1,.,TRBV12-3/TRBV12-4,CASSYVGGTTEAFF,TGTGCCAGCAGTTATGTAGGGGGGACCACTGAAGCTTTCTTT
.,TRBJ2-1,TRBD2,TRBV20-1,CSARLSGRAWNEQFF,TGCAGTGCTAGGCTTAGCGGGAGGGCCTGGAATGAGCAGTTCTTC
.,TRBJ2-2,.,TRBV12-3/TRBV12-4,CASSLYREFRKGTGELFF,TGTGCCAGCAGTTTGTACCGGGAGTTCCGGAAGGGCACCGGGGAGCTGTTTTTT
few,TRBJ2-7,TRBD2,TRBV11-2,CASSLVSLSSGSSYEQYF,TGTGCCAGCAGCTTAGTCTCCCTAAGCAGCGGGAGCTCCTACGAGCAGTACTTC
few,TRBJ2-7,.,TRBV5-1,CASSLVGRGYEQYF,TGCGCCAGCAGCTTGGTTGGCAGGGGCTACGAGCAGTACTTC
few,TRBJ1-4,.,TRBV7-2,CASSIISGPNNEKLFF,TGTGCCAGCAGCATTATCTCCGGGCCCAATAATGAAAAACTGTTTTTT
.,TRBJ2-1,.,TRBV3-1,CASSQEGHGGYNEQFF,TGTGCCAGCAGCCAAGAGGGGCACGGGGGCTACAATGAGCAGTTCTTC
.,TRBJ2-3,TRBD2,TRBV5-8,CASSLGTSGTTDTQYF,TGTGCCAGCAGCTTGGGGACTAGCGGCACCACAGATACGCAGTATTTT
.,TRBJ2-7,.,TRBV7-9,CASSLSLAEAYEQYF,TGTGCCAGCAGCCTTAGTTTAGCGGAGGCCTACGAGCAGTACTTC
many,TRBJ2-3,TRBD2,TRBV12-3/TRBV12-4,CASSFRAGVVRADTQYF,TGTGCCAGCAGTTTTCGAGCGGGAGTGGTAAGGGCAGATACGCAGTATTTT
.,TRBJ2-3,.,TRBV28,CASSFLQNTQYF,TGTGCCAGCAGTTTTCTCCAGAATACGCAGTATTTT
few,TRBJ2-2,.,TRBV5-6,CASSLRGNLPGELFF,TGTGCCAGCAGCTTGAGGGGTAACCTTCCCGGGGAGCTGTTTTTT
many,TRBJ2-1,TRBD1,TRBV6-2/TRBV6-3,CASRPTGTFLDEQFF,TGTGCCAGCAGACCGACAGGGACATTTTTAGATGAGCAGTTCTTC
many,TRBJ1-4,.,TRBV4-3,CASSPTPRGEKLFF,TGCGCCAGCAGCCCGACACCGAGGGGGGAAAAACTGTTTTTT
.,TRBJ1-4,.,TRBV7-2,CASSPGAQTNEKLFF,TGTGCCAGCAGCCCCGGAGCTCAGACTAATGAAAAACTGTTTTTT
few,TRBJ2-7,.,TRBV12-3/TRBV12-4,CASSLKHWYYEQYF,TGTGCCAGCAGTTTAAAGCACTGGTACTACGAGCAGTACTTC
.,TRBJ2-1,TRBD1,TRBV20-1,CSARRDLTGWDYNEQFF,TGCAGTGCTAGGAGGGATTTGACAGGGTGGGACTACAATGAGCAGTTCTTC
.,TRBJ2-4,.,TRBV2,CASSEASDLFKNIQYF,TGTGCCAGCAGTGAAGCGTCGGACCTCTTCAAAAACATTCAGTACTTC
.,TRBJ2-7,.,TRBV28,CASSLSGSVREQYF,TGTGCCAGCAGTTTATCTGGGTCGGTTCGTGAGCAGTACTTC
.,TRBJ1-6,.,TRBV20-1,CSARAPKGLYNSPLHF,TGCAGTGCTAGAGCCCCTAAGGGACTCTATAATTCACCCCTCCACTTT
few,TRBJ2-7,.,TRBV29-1,CSVAGGIIEQYF,TGCAGCGTTGCGGGCGGAATCATCGAGCAGTACTTC
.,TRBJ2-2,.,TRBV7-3,CASGLTGELFF,TGTGCCAGCGGCCTCACCGGGGAGCTGTTTTTT
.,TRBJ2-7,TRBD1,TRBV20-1,CSATPRTGYSYEQYF,TGCAGTGCCACACCTCGGACAGGGTACTCCTACGAGCAGTACTTC
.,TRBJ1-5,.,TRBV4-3,CASSRRARGNQPQHF,TGCGCCAGCAGCCGTCGAGCCCGGGGCAATCAGCCCCAGCATTTT
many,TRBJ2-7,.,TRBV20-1,CSARALAGSLSYEQYF,TGCAGTGCTAGAGCCCTAGCCGGATCCCTCTCCTACGAGCAGTACTTC
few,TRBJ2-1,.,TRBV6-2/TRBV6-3,CASSYSKGGYNEQFF,TGTGCCAGCAGTTACTCGAAGGGGGGGTACAATGAGCAGTTCTTC
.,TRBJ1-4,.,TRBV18,CASSPSATNEKLFF,TGTGCCAGCTCACCATCCGCAACTAATGAAAAACTGTTTTTT
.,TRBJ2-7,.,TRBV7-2,CASSLSAPGSYEQYF,TGTGCCAGCAGCTTATCAGCTCCCGGCTCCTACGAGCAGTACTTC
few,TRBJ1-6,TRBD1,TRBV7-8,CASSLVQGGSYNSPLHF,TGTGCCAGCAGCTTAGTCCAGGGGGGATCCTATAATTCACCCCTCCACTTT
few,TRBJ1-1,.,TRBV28,CASRYLAGDTEAFF,TGTGCCAGCAGATACTTGGCGGGGGACACTGAAGCTTTCTTT
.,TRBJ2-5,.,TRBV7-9,CASSSFRDAQETQYF,TGTGCCAGCAGCTCCTTCCGCGACGCGCAAGAGACCCAGTACTTC
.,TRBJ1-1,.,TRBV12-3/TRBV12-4,CASSFGQVNTEAFF,TGTGCCAGCAGTTTCGGGCAGGTAAACACTGAAGCTTTCTTT
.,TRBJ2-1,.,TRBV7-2,CASSKGLLNEQFF,TGTGCCAGCAGCAAGGGACTTCTCAATGAGCAGTTCTTC
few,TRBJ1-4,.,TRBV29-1,CSVDVGGEKLFF,TGCAGCGTTGACGTGGGTGGGGAAAAACTGTTTTTT
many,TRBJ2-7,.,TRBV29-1,CSVAITRAYEQYF,TGCAGCGTCGCTATTACTAGAGCCTACGAGCAGTACTTC
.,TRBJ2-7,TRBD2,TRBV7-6,CASSLWAGTSGRSSYEQYF,TGTGCCAGCAGCCTATGGGCCGGGACTAGCGGGAGGTCATCCTACGAGCAGTACTTC
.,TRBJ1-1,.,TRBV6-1,CASSAWGGTEAFF,TGTGCCAGCAGTGCCTGGGGAGGAACTGAAGCTTTCTTT
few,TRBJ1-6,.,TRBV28,CASSFRRQAGPWGSPLHF,TGTGCCAGCAGTTTCCGCAGACAGGCGGGTCCCTGGGGTTCACCCCTCCACTTT
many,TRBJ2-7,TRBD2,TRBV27,CASSLRIAGRNGAYEQYF,TGTGCCAGCAGTTTACGGATAGCGGGAAGGAATGGGGCCTACGAGCAGTACTTC
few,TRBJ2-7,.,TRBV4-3,CASSQGRVLSYEQYF,TGCGCCAGCAGCCAGGGCAGGGTCCTCTCCTACGAGCAGTACTTC
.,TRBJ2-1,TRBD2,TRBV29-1,CSVAPGTKAGNEQFF,TGCAGCGTGGCCCCCGGGACTAAGGCGGGGAATGAGCAGTTCTTC
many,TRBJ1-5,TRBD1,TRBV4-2,CASSTRQGMGNQPQHF,TGTGCCAGCAGCACTCGACAGGGGATGGGCAATCAGCCCCAGCATTTT
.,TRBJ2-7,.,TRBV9,CASIGRDKSTYEQYF,TGTGCCAGCATCGGAAGGGACAAATCTACTTACGAGCAGTACTTC
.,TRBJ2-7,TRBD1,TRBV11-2,CASSLEIHPGDRGYEQYF,TGTGCCAGCAGCTTAGAGATCCACCCGGGGGACAGGGGATACGAGCAGTACTTC
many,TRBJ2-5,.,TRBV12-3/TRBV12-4,CASRWSLGEGTQYF,TGTGCCAGCAGATGGTCTCTAGGTGAGGGGACCCAGTACTTC
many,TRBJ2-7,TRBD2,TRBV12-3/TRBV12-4,CASSLFLAESSYEQYF,TGTGCCAGCAGTTTGTTCCTAGCGGAGAGCTCCTACGAGCAGTACTTC
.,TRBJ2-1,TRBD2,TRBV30,CACPLVAGGGKFF,TGTGCCTGCCCCCTGGTCGCGGGAGGGGGGAAGTTCTTC
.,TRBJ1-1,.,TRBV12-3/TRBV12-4,CASRNINTEAFF,TGTGCCAGCAGAAATATTAACACTGAAGCTTTCTTT
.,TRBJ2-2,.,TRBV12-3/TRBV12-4,CASSLLGGSNGELFF,TGTGCCAGCAGTTTATTAGGGGGGTCGAACGGGGAGCTGTTTTTT
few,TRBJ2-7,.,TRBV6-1,CASRRGSELSYEQYF,TGTGCCAGCAGACGGGGCTCAGAACTTTCCTACGAGCAGTACTTC
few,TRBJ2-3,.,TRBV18,CASSRSWSRTTDTQYF,TGTGCCAGCTCACGTTCTTGGTCCAGGACCACAGATACGCAGTATTTT